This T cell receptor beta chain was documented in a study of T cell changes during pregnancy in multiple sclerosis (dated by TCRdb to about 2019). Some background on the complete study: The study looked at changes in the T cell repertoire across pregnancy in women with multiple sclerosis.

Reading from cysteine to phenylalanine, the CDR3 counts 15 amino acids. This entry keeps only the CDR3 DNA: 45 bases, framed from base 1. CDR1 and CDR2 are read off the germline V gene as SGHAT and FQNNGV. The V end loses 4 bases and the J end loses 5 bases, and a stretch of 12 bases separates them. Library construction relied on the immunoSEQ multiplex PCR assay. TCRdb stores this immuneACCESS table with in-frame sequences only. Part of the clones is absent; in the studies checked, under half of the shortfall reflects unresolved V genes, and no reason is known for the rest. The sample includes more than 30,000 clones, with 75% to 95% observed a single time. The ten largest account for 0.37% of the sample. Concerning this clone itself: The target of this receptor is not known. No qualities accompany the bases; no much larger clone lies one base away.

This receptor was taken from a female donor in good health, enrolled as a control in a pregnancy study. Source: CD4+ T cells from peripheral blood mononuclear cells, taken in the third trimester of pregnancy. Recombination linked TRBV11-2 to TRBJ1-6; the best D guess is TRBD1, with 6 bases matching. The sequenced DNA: TGTGCCAGCAGCTCACAGGGCCGAGATAATTCACCCCTCCACTTT. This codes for CASSSQGRDNSPLHF.